This is a list of T cell receptor beta chains from one sample in a study of T cells in Graves' hyperthyroidism and ophthalmopathy. TCRdb reprocessed the multiplex PCR reads with MiXCR, giving one entry per CDR3 protein. The sample holds hundreds of thousands of distinct CDR3 sequences, more than 12% seen once. Sequencing was done on a sample of blood. These receptors originate from a woman in her 50s with Graves' ophthalmopathy. Each CDR3 is given with its conserved first and last residue. Fields, in order: D gene, CDR3 length, V gene, clone size, J gene, CDR3 DNA, CDR3 protein. A D gene is named only where the DNA matches it firmly. The size field is filled for only some rows; it gives once, few, many or a size class.

.	15	TRBV28	many	TRBJ2-7	TGTGCCAGCACCAAGGAGGACAGCGGATCCTACGAGCAGTACTTC	CASTKEDSGSYEQYF
TRBD2	16	TRBV14	few	TRBJ2-7	TGTGCCAGCAGCCAAGTGGACGGGAGGGCCTCCCTCGAGCAGTACTTC	CASSQVDGRASLEQYF
TRBD2	14	TRBV29-1	many	TRBJ2-1	TGCAGCATTAGCGGGAGTAGTTCCTACAATGAGCAGTTCTTC	CSISGSSSYNEQFF
TRBD2	15	TRBV11-3	many	TRBJ2-1	TGTGCCAGCAGCTTAGAAGGACTAGTAAACAATGAGCAGTTCTTC	CASSLEGLVNNEQFF
TRBD2	18	TRBV11-2	.	TRBJ2-2	TGTGCCAGCAGCCGAGGGACTAGCGGGATGAGGAGAACCGGGGAGCTGTTTTTT	CASSRGTSGMRRTGELFF
.	15	TRBV6-2/TRBV6-3	few	TRBJ2-1	TGTGCCAGCAGTTCCCCGGGGCGGGGTTACAATGAGCAGTTCTTC	CASSSPGRGYNEQFF
.	12	TRBV28	few	TRBJ2-7	TGTGCCAGCAGTTTATGGCAATACGAGCAGTACTTC	CASSLWQYEQYF
.	15	TRBV6-2/TRBV6-3	many	TRBJ2-7	TGTGCCAGCAGTTACTCGGGGGGCAGAGTCTACGAGCAGTACTTC	CASSYSGGRVYEQYF
TRBD2	15	TRBV28	many	TRBJ2-1	TGTGCCAGCAGTTTAACTGCGGGAGGCGGCAATGAGCAGTTCTTC	CASSLTAGGGNEQFF
.	15	TRBV5-4	many	TRBJ2-1	TGTGCCAGCAGCTGGGACCCGGGCTCAGAAAATGAGCAGTTCTTC	CASSWDPGSENEQFF
.	14	TRBV12-5	many	TRBJ2-3	TGTGCTAGTGGTTATAACGGCAACACAGATACGCAGTATTTT	CASGYNGNTDTQYF
TRBD2	16	TRBV20-1	few	TRBJ2-1	TGCAGTGCTAGAGATCACGGTAGCGGGGATTACAATGAGCAGTTCTTC	CSARDHGSGDYNEQFF
TRBD1	18	TRBV19	.	TRBJ2-5	TGTGCCAGTAGTATAGGGGCAATACAGGGGGCGCCGGGAGAGACCCAGTACTTC	CASSIGAIQGAPGETQYF
.	17	TRBV7-3	few	TRBJ2-7	TGTGCCAGCAGCCCTAATTCTGGGCGGGATCTCATCTACGAGCAGTACTTC	CASSPNSGRDLIYEQYF
.	12	TRBV5-1	many	TRBJ1-6	TGCGCCAGCAGCTTGGATAGGTCACCCCTCCACTTT	CASSLDRSPLHF
TRBD2	19	TRBV27	many	TRBJ2-5	TGTGCCAGCAGTTTATTCCCCACCGGGACTAGCGGGAGGCAAGAGACCCAGTACTTC	CASSLFPTGTSGRQETQYF
.	16	TRBV6-2/TRBV6-3	few	TRBJ2-6	TGTGCCAGCAATGGAACAGGACCCTCTGGGGCCAACGTCCTGACTTTC	CASNGTGPSGANVLTF
.	14	TRBV29-1	many	TRBJ2-1	TGCAGCACCAAGACGGGGGAATCCTACAATGAGCAGTTCTTC	CSTKTGESYNEQFF
.	13	TRBV4-3	.	TRBJ1-2	TGCGCCAGCAGCCAAGAGTCTTGGGAAGGCTACACCTTC	CASSQESWEGYTF
.	10	TRBV28	many	TRBJ2-5	TGTGCCACAGACCAGGAGACCCAGTACTTC	CATDQETQYF
TRBD2	15	TRBV27	many	TRBJ2-7	TGTGCCAGCAGTGGACTAGCGGGAGGAGTCCACGAGCAGTACTTC	CASSGLAGGVHEQYF
.	15	TRBV28	many	TRBJ1-5	TGTGCCAGCAGCCAGACACGGGGGCGGATTCAGCCCCAGCATTTT	CASSQTRGRIQPQHF
TRBD1	16	TRBV7-2	few	TRBJ1-6	TGTGCCAGCAGCTTAGCGGGGACAGCTTCTAATTCACCCCTCCACTTT	CASSLAGTASNSPLHF
.	13	TRBV3-1	many	TRBJ2-1	TGTGCCAGCAGCCCCGGAGTATCCAATGAGCAGTTCTTC	CASSPGVSNEQFF
TRBD2	20	TRBV27	.	TRBJ2-1	TGTGCCAGCAGTTTGGGACATAATAAGACTAGCGGGAGGGCCCACAATGAGCAGTTCTTC	CASSLGHNKTSGRAHNEQFF
TRBD1	14	TRBV28	.	TRBJ2-1	TGTGCCAGCAGGTCCGGGACAGGGCGAAATGAGCAGTTCTTC	CASRSGTGRNEQFF